Listed here are 21 T cell receptor beta chains from one sample, sequenced in a study of cytomegalovirus exposure and HLA in healthy donors. The PCR had 60 Vbeta and 13 Jbeta primers. Profiled with immunoSEQ multiplex PCR; TCRdb holds only in-frame clones, not every one. The table includes some 130,000 clones, around four fifths detected once. Specimen: PBMCs. These receptors all stem from a woman aged 40 to 50 in good health and CMV-seropositive.

The chain carries TRBV7-3 and TRBJ2-3; tentatively, D is TRBD1 (6 bases). Germline V gene lookup returns CDR1 SGHTA and CDR2 FQGTGA. V lost 2 bases and J 4 bases, leaving 13 bases between the germline ends. The CDR3 loop spans 15 amino acids. Here the CDR3 DNA reads TGTGCCAGCAGCTTATCTACAGGGAGAGCAGATACGCAGTATTTT. It codes for CASSLSTGRADTQYF.

In the case of this clone: One junction end disagrees with the germline gene, perhaps due to a read error. The CDR3 loop reads CASSSLSGGTYNEQFF. Here the CDR3 DNA reads TGTGCTAGCAGCTCCCTTTCTGGCGGAACCTACAATGAGCAGTTCTTC. The chain combines TRBV7-7 with TRBJ2-1, with D uncertain. Germline V gives CDR1 SSHAT, CDR2 FNYEAQ (reference sequence). CDR3 length equals 16 residues.

The chain carries TRBV19 and TRBJ1-1; 7 bases line up with TRBD1. V was clipped by 10 bases and J by 4 bases; unmatched bases: 6. This CDR3 spans 12 amino acids. Per germline, CDR1 LNHDA and CDR2 SQIVND (reference sequence). Written as DNA, the CDR3 is TGTGCCATAAAACAGGGGTCCACTGAAGCTTTCTTT. Translated, it gives CAIKQGSTEAFF.

The V call is TRBV28, the J call TRBJ1-1; D remains ambiguous. Trimming took 2 bases from V and 0 from J, leaving 4 bases between them. The CDR3 runs to 13 residues. Germline loops: CDR1 MDHEN, CDR2 SYDVKM. The CDR3 region has the DNA TGTGCCAGCAGTTTACGGGTGAACACTGAAGCTTTCTTT. Amino acid sequence: CASSLRVNTEAFF.

The chain links TRBV5-4 to TRBJ2-7, with TRBD2 matching over 8 bases. Germline CDR1 is SGHNT and CDR2 is YYREEE (reference sequence). V trimming: 1 base; J trimming: 2 bases; junction bases outside the gene matches: 5. This CDR3 is 15 amino acids long. CDR3 bases: TGTGCCAGCAGCTTGAAGCGGGAGACTGCCTACGAGCAGTACTTC. Translating it yields CASSLKRETAYEQYF.

This clone was counted a few times. The V call is TRBV19, the J call TRBJ1-5; maybe TRBD1 (5 bases). V was trimmed by 1 base and J by 5 bases, leaving 6 bases between them. Germline V gene data show CDR1 as LNHDA and CDR2 as SQIVND (reference sequence). The CDR3 extends over 13 amino acids. The CDR3 reads CASSIGGDQPQHF. CDR3 in DNA: TGTGCCAGTAGTATAGGGGGGGATCAGCCCCAGCATTTT.

The chain joins TRBV5-1 to TRBJ1-1; 7 bases are shared with TRBD1. Germline CDR1 reads SGHRS; CDR2 reads YFSETQ. The CDR3 runs to 14 residues. Trimming took 3 bases from V and 1 from J; bases not matched to a gene: 3. CDR3 region: CASSWGQQNTEAFF. CDR3 DNA: TGCGCCAGCAGCTGGGGACAGCAGAACACTGAAGCTTTCTTT.

A few counts support this clone. J is TRBJ2-3 and V is TRBV28, with TRBD2 identical over 7 bases. J lost 0 bases, V lost 2 bases, and 8 bases had no gene match. CDR1 and CDR2 (germline): MDHEN, SYDVKM. The CDR3 has 17 amino acids. The CDR3 sequence is CASSLTGGGFSTDTQYF. CDR3 sequence (DNA): TGTGCCAGCAGTTTAACCGGGGGAGGGTTTAGCACAGATACGCAGTATTTT.

The V call is TRBV25-1, the J call TRBJ2-5; 8 bases are shared with TRBD1. CDR1 is MGHDK and CDR2 is SYGVNS in the germline V gene. The CDR3 consists of 16 residues. J gave up 3 bases and V 3 bases, and 9 bases lay outside the gene matches. CDR3 region: CASSDPRTGRKETQYF. The CDR3 DNA sequence: TGTGCCAGCAGTGACCCAAGGACAGGGAGAAAAGAGACCCAGTACTTC.

The rearrangement uses TRBV4-1 and TRBJ2-5; 8 bases fit TRBD1. This CDR3 has 16 residues. With V trimmed by 4 bases and J by 1 base, 8 bases remained unmatched. Germline CDR1 and CDR2: MGHRA and YSYEKL. The CDR3 region has the DNA TGCGCCAGCAGCCCGATTATGACAGGGGCCCAAGAGACCCAGTACTTC. It translates to CASSPIMTGAQETQYF.

This clone was observed a single time. The chain uses TRBV29-1 and TRBJ2-2; possible D gene TRBD2, 6 bases. The CDR3 length is 16 residues. V lost 6 bases and J lost 2, with 19 bases in between. CDR1 is SQVTM and CDR2 is ANQGSEA in the germline V gene. CDR3 residues: CSVVVAAPFNTGELFF. CDR3 DNA sequence: TGCAGCGTGGTCGTAGCGGCCCCTTTTAACACCGGGGAGCTGTTTTTT.

This clone was found a few times. The V and J genes are TRBV5-1 and TRBJ1-5; D remains unclear. Germline V gene data show CDR1 as SGHRS and CDR2 as YFSETQ. V dropped 0 bases and J dropped 0 bases, with 7 bases sitting between them. The CDR3 spans 15 residues. This CDR3 reads CASSLAGDSNQPQHF. The CDR3 region has the DNA TGCGCCAGCAGCTTGGCCGGTGATAGCAATCAGCCCCAGCATTTT.

This chain connects TRBV25-1 to TRBJ2-1, with TRBD1 matching over 12 bases. Trimming removed 3 bases from V and 8 bases from J; junction bases left unmatched: 8. This CDR3 comprises 16 residues. Germline CDR1 MGHDK, CDR2 SYGVNS. The CDR3: CASSDTLGTGGDEQFF. In DNA form, the CDR3 reads TGTGCCAGCAGTGATACCCTCGGGACAGGGGGCGATGAGCAGTTCTTC.

This chain links TRBV6-1 with TRBJ1-4; D unresolved. Germline V lookup: CDR1 MNHNS, CDR2 SASEGT. Trimming stripped 6 bases from V and 0 bases from J, with 8 bases between. This CDR3 is built from 14 residues. The CDR3 sequence is CASRTGTTNEKLFF. The CDR3 region has the DNA TGTGCCAGCAGAACCGGGACAACTAATGAAAAACTGTTTTTT.

The chain recombines TRBV9 with TRBJ2-5, with D possibly being TRBD1 (5 bases). This CDR3 contains 17 residues. CDR1 is SGDLS, CDR2 YYNGEE, per germline. Trimming pared 3 bases from V and 5 bases from J, leaving 23 bases between. DNA of the CDR3: TGTGCCAGCAGCGGGAAAACTCGTAGGGGCCTCAGGGAGACCCAGTACTTC. It is translated as CASSGKTRRGLRETQYF.

This clone has a single count. The chain has TRBV18 and TRBJ1-2; 7 nucleotides match TRBD1. Germline CDR1 is KGHSH and CDR2 is LQKENI. V dropped 2 bases and J dropped 2; count of bases not matched to a gene: 11. The CDR3 loop spans 17 amino acids. CDR3 nucleotide sequence: TGTGCCAGCTCACCAAGCGTACCGACAGGGACCAACTATGGCTACACCTTC. Amino acids: CASSPSVPTGTNYGYTF.

The chain uses TRBV4-1 and TRBJ2-1, with D possibly matching TRBD1 (5 bases). Germline V gene lookup returns CDR1 MGHRA and CDR2 YSYEKL. The CDR3 length is 16 residues. V gave up 1 base and J gave up 0 bases, with 10 bases separating them. CDR3 loop: CASSQVTGSSYNEQFF. For the CDR3, the DNA is TGCGCCAGCAGCCAAGTAACAGGAAGCTCCTACAATGAGCAGTTCTTC.

The chain joins TRBV6-5 to TRBJ1-1; TRBD1 is a possible D gene (6 bases). This CDR3 comprises 14 residues. CDR1 and CDR2 (germline): MNHEY, SVGAGI. With 4 bases removed from V and 1 base from J, the gap between germline ends came to 10 bases. CDR3 in DNA: TGTGCCAGCAGTTTTTCACAGGGGAACACTGAAGCTTTCTTT. It is translated as CASSFSQGNTEAFF.

The rearrangement links TRBV7-9 to TRBJ2-5; 7 bases fit TRBD1. This CDR3 is built from 15 residues. V shed 3 bases, J shed 5 bases, and the junction held 9 bases outside the gene matches. Per the germline V gene, CDR1 is SEHNR and CDR2 is FQNEAQ (reference sequence). As DNA, the CDR3 is TGTGCCAGCAGCTTTACTCTGGGACAGCTGGAGACCCAGTACTTC. This encodes CASSFTLGQLETQYF.

The V gene is TRBV5-5, the J gene TRBJ1-1; D gene unclear. The germline V gene encodes CDR1 SGHKS and CDR2 YYEKEE (reference sequence). V lost 3 bases, J lost 4 bases, and 13 bases lay in between. The CDR3 is 14 residues long. CDR3 amino acids: CASSSGGWSTEAFF. The CDR3 DNA reads TGTGCCAGCAGCTCCGGCGGGTGGAGCACTGAAGCTTTCTTT. Together with reference TRBV5-5 and TRBJ1-1, the CDR3 gives the full variable domain: DAGVTQSPTHLIKTRGQQVTLRCSPISGHKSVSWYQQVLGQGPQFIFQYYEKEERGRGNFPDRFSARQFPNYSSELNVNALLLGDSALYLCASSSGGWSTEAFFGQGTRLTVV.

The rearrangement uses TRBV7-2 and TRBJ1-5; no clear D gene. Germline V gives CDR1 SGHTA, CDR2 FQGNSA. Trimming took 2 bases from V and 3 from J, leaving 17 bases between them. This CDR3 contains 17 residues. The CDR3 DNA sequence: TGTGCCAGCAGCTTAAGGGTGACGGGAGTTCTCAATCAGCCCCAGCATTTT. Protein: CASSLRVTGVLNQPQHF.